Below are 16 T cell receptor beta chains sequenced from a single sample in a study of T cells after posttransplantation cyclophosphamide. TCRdb keeps only in-frame clones here, not all; method: immunoSEQ multiplex PCR. This sample has approximately 34,000 clones, each found more than once. Source material: PBMCs. The receptors here all came from a woman aged 45-65 years in good health and a related stem cell transplant donor.

At least ten counts were recorded for this clone. The rearrangement joins TRBV28 to TRBJ2-7, with 9 bases matching TRBD1. Germline trimming cut 8 bases from V and 5 bases from J; bases unmatched to any gene: 7. Per the germline V gene, CDR1 is MDHEN and CDR2 is SYDVKM. The CDR3 contains 13 residues. DNA for the CDR3: TGTGCCAGCCGGATACAGGGGGCCCACGAGCAGTACTTC. Residues: CASRIQGAHEQYF.

This clone was detected only a few times. The chain has TRBV11-2 and TRBJ1-2; 10 bases line up with TRBD1. The V segment lost 5 bases and the J segment 2 bases; nucleotides outside the gene matches: 2. CDR1 and CDR2 (germline): SGHAT, FQNNGV. CDR3 length: 14 residues. CDR3 residues: CASSPGQGNYGYTF. CDR3 DNA: TGTGCCAGCAGCCCGGGACAGGGGAACTATGGCTACACCTTC.

In this sample, this clone turned up many times. The chain uses TRBV5-5 and TRBJ2-7, with TRBD2 identical over 14 bases. Germline V gene sequence: CDR1 SGHKS, CDR2 YYEKEE (reference sequence). J gave up 3 bases and V 4 bases, and 12 bases lay outside the gene matches. CDR3 size: 18 residues. DNA of the CDR3: TGTGCCAGCAGCGAGGGACTAGCGGGAGTAGTAGTGAGCTACGAGCAGTACTTC. Translated, it gives CASSEGLAGVVVSYEQYF.

The sample holds many counts of this clone. The chain is built from TRBV28 and TRBJ2-2, with a possible D match to TRBD1 (6 bases). The CDR3 consists of 15 residues. V lost 6 bases and J 2 bases, leaving 13 bases between the germline ends. CDR1 MDHEN and CDR2 SYDVKM come from the germline V gene. The CDR3 region has the DNA TGTGCCAGCAGGAAAATGACAGGAAACACCGGGGAGCTGTTTTTT. Translation gives CASRKMTGNTGELFF. Filled out from reference TRBV28 and TRBJ2-2, the complete variable domain reads DVKVTQSSRYLVKRTGEKVFLECVQDMDHENMFWYRQDPGLGLRLIYFSYDVKMKEKGDIPEGYSVSREKKERFSLILESASTNQTSMYLCASRKMTGNTGELFFGEGSRLTVL.

In its sample, this clone was seen many times. This chain connects TRBV30 to TRBJ1-3, with D uncertain. The CDR3 is 11 residues long. Trimming took off 2 bases at V and 7 bases at J, with 6 bases between the two ends. Germline V gene sequence: CDR1 GTSNPN, CDR2 SVGIG (reference sequence). The DNA for the CDR3 is TGTGCCTGGAGTCTCGGGAACACCATATATTTT. Encoded protein: CAWSLGNTIYF.

There are many counts of this clone. The chain has TRBV19 and TRBJ1-5; 7 nucleotides match TRBD1. This CDR3 region has 14 residues. The V gene's germline CDR1 is LNHDA and CDR2 SQIVND (reference sequence). Losses at the gene ends were 7 bases for V and 5 bases for J; bases not matched to a gene: 8. The CDR3 here is CASNLQGIYQPQHF. For the CDR3, the DNA is TGTGCCAGTAATTTACAGGGGATCTATCAGCCCCAGCATTTT.

This clone has at least ten counts. This chain joins TRBV4-3 and TRBJ2-3; tentatively, D is TRBD1 or TRBD2 (5 bases each). V was cut by 4 bases and J by 2 bases, with 10 bases left in between. The germline V gene encodes CDR1 LGHNA and CDR2 YSLEER. There are 14 residues in the CDR3. DNA for the CDR3: TGCGCCAGCAGCCGCGAGGGGCCCACAGATACGCAGTATTTT. This translates into CASSREGPTDTQYF.

This clone was seen a few times. V and J are TRBV5-6 and TRBJ2-5, with D tentatively TRBD2 (5 bases). The germline V and J ends were trimmed by 8 bases and 7 bases, with 9 bases remaining between them. This CDR3 is built from 10 residues. Germline CDR1 reads SGHDT; CDR2 reads YYEEEE. The DNA for the CDR3 is TGTGCCAGTACTCGGGGGACCCAGTACTTC. Its translation is CASTRGTQYF. Full variable domain (rest looked up from reference TRBV5-6 and TRBJ2-5): DAGVTQSPTHLIKTRGQQVTLRCSPKSGHDTVSWYQQALGQGPQFIFQYYEEEERQRGNFPDRFSGHQFPNYSSELNVNALLLGDSALYLCASTRGTQYFGPGTRLLVL.

This clone was observed at least ten times. This chain joins TRBV10-3 and TRBJ2-7, with D maybe TRBD2 (7 bases). This CDR3 comprises 11 residues. CDR1 ENHRY and CDR2 SYGVKD come from the germline V gene. V was pared by 7 bases and J by 6 bases, with 10 bases between. The CDR3 DNA reads TGTGCCATCAAGGGGGAGGGCGAGCAGTACTTC. It encodes CAIKGEGEQYF.

The rearrangement uses TRBV29-1 and TRBJ1-2, with TRBD1 as a possible D gene (6 bases). CDR1 and CDR2 from the germline V gene are SQVTM and ANQGSEA. V was trimmed by 4 bases and J by 0 bases, leaving 18 bases between them. This CDR3 is built from 16 residues. The CDR3 region is CSVGGHLGGANYGYTF. In DNA, the CDR3 is TGCAGCGTTGGAGGACATTTAGGGGGAGCTAACTATGGCTACACCTTC.

This clone showed up many times. The chain carries TRBV7-2 and TRBJ2-5, with TRBD2 identical over 9 bases. V was clipped by 2 bases and J by 2 bases; unmatched bases: 3. The CDR3 contains 15 residues. Germline V CDR1 and CDR2: SGHTA, FQGNSA. The CDR3 DNA reads as TGTGCCAGCAGCTTAACTAGCGGGCCTCAAGAGACCCAGTACTTC. Amino acids: CASSLTSGPQETQYF.

The sample holds many counts of this clone. The V call is TRBV6-4, the J call TRBJ1-3, with D perhaps TRBD1 (5 bases). Trimming left V 10 bases short and J 0 bases short, with 16 bases between. CDR3 size: 15 residues. The germline CDR1 and CDR2 sequences are MRHNA and SNTAGT. The CDR3 bases are TGTGCCACCTCCCGGGACTCCGGCTCTGGAAACACCATATATTTT. Protein product: CATSRDSGSGNTIYF.

This clone came up many times. The chain uses TRBV2 and TRBJ1-2; D remains unclear. The CDR3 runs 13 residues. CDR1 and CDR2 from the germline V gene are SNHLY and FYNNEI. The CDR3 protein is CPSSEDSYYGYTF. The CDR3 bases are TGTCCTTCCAGCGAGGACTCGTACTATGGCTACACCTTC. The full variable domain, rest sourced from reference TRBV2 and TRBJ1-2, is EPEVTQTPSHQVTQMGQEVILRCVPISNHLYFYWYRQILGQKVEFLVSFYNNEISEKSEIFDDQFSVERPDGSNFTLKIRSTKLEDSAMYFCPSSEDSYYGYTFGSGTRLTVV.

This clone was detected a few times. The chain couples TRBV25-1 to TRBJ2-1, with 8 bases matching TRBD1. V lost 3 bases to trimming and J lost 2 bases; unmatched junction nucleotides: 3. The CDR3 has 15 residues. Germline V gene sequence: CDR1 MGHDK, CDR2 SYGVNS. CDR3 nucleotide sequence: TGTGCCAGCAGTGAGCCAGGGGGCCCCTACAATGAGCAGTTCTTC. Translating gives CASSEPGGPYNEQFF.

This clone was picked up a small number of times. The chain combines TRBV5-1 with TRBJ2-3; 7 bases agree with TRBD2. V shed 2 bases and J 2 bases; nucleotides not matched to a gene: 14. This CDR3 has 18 amino acids. From germline, CDR1 is SGHRS and CDR2 YFSETQ. The chain's CDR3 is CASSLKGGSGQFTDTQYF. Written as DNA, the CDR3 is TGCGCCAGCAGCTTAAAGGGCGGGAGCGGCCAGTTCACAGATACGCAGTATTTT.

In its sample, this clone was seen many times. CDR3 in amino acids: CASSQIRATAYGYTF. DNA of the CDR3: TGCGCCAGCAGCCAAATCAGGGCTACGGCCTATGGCTACACCTTC. The chain uses TRBV4-3 and TRBJ1-2; D possibly corresponds to TRBD1 (5 bases). The CDR3 totals 15 residues. Trimming cost V 2 bases and J 4 bases, with 14 bases left between them. Per germline, CDR1 LGHNA and CDR2 YSLEER.